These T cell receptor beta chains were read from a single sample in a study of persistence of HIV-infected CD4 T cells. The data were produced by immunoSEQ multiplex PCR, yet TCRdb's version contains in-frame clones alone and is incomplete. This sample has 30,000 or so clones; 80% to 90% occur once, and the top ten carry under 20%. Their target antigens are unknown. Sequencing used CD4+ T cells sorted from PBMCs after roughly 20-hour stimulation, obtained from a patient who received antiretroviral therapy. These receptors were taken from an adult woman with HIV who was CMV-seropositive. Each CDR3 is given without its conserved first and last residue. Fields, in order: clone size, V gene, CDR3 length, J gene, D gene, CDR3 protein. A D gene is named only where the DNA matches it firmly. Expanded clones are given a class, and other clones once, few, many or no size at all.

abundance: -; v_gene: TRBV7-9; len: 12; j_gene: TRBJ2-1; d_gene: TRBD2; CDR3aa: ASSPGLAGADQF
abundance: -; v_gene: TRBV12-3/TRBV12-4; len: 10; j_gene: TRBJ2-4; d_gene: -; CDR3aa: ASSSVGAIQY
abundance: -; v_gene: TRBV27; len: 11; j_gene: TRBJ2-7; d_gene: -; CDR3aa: ASSLLDRARAY
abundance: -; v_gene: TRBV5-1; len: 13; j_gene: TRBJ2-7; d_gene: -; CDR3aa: ASSETTETWDEQY
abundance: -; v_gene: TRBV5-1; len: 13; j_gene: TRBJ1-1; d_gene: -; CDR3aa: ASSLVGGSGTEAF
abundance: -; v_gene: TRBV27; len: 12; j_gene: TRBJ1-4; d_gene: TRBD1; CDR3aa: ASKQTGNNEKLF
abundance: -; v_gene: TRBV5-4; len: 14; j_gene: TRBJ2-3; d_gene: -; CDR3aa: ASSTSPGQLMDTQY
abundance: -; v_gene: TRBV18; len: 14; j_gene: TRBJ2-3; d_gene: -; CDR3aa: ASSPPFATSTDTQY
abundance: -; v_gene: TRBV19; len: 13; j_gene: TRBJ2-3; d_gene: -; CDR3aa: ASRNGGRPADTQY
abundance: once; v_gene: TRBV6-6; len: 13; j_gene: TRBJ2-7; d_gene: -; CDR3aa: TSAMIGTFPREQY
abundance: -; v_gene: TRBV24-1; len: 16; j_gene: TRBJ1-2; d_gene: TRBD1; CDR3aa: ATTFFSGGQKRVNGYT
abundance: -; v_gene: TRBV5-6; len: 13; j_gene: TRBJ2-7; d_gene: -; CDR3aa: ASTQLMKASYEQY
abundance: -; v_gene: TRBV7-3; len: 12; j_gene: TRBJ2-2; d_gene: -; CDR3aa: ASRSDLLTGELF
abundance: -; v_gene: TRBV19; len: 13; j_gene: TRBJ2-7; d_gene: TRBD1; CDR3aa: ASSPGQGAFISFY
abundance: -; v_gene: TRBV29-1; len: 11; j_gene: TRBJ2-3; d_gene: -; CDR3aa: SVRGGFMDTQY
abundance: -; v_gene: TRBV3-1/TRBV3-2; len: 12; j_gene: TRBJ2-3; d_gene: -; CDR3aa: ASSQSLNPDTQY
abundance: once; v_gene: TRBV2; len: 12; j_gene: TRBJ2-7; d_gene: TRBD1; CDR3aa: ASSRYRGSYEQY
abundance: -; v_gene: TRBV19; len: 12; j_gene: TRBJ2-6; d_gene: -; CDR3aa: ASSMGTDSLGLT
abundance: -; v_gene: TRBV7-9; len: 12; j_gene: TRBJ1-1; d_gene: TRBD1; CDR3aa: ASSSGQGAYKAF
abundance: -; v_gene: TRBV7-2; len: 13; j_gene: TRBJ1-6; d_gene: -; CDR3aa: ASSLVTGNNSPLH
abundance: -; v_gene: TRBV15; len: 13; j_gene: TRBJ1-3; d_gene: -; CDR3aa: ATSRGGSSGNTIY
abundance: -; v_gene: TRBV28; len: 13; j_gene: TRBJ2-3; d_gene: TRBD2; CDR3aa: ASSKSGASTDTQY
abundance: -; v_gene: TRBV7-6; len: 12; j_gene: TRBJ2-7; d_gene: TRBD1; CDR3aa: ASSTRQGSYEQY
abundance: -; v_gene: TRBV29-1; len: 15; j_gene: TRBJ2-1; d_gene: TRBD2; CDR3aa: SVEPHGGGGPYNEQF
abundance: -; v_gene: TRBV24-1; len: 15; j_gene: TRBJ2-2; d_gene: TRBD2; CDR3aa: ATSDLGLAGSTGELF
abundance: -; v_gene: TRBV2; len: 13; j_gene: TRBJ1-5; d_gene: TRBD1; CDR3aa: ASSWGGQGGQPQH
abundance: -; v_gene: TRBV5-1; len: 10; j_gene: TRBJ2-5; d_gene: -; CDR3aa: ASRSLQETQY
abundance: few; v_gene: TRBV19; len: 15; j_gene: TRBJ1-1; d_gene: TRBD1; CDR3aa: ASSRGRQGARNTEAF